This T cell receptor beta chain was recovered during a study of cytomegalovirus exposure and HLA in healthy donors. The study's findings and limits: When analyzed later, the rates of TCR association showed variation by HLA locus, with DRB1 the most and HLA-C the fewest. For presence/absence analyses, sequencing depth was assumed to be roughly uniform across donors. TCR beta V- and J-gene trimming, according to a later analysis, was linked to a missense DCLRE1C variant. It was reported that the classifier diagnosed cytomegalovirus status with high specificity and sensitivity in both the original and validation cohorts.

This clone was detected a few times. Its antigen is still unknown. Primers for the PCR totalled 60 Vbeta and 13 Jbeta. The method was immunoSEQ multiplex PCR; TCRdb's version includes in-frame clones alone and lacks a portion of them. Here the sample spans over 20,000 clones, 70% being singletons. Germline CDR1 and CDR2: SGHNT and YYREEE (reference sequence). The J segment lost 0 bases and the V segment lost 6 bases, leaving 14 bases of the junction unmatched. The CDR3 extends over 17 amino acids. This TCR was recovered from a woman in her 50s in good health and CMV-seronegative. Input material: PBMCs. The chain carries TRBV5-4 and TRBJ1-1; TRBD1 aligns across 7 bases. In nucleotides, the CDR3 is TGTGCCAGCACCAAGAGACAGGGAACAGAAATGAACACTGAAGCTTTCTTT. Protein: CASTKRQGTEMNTEAFF.